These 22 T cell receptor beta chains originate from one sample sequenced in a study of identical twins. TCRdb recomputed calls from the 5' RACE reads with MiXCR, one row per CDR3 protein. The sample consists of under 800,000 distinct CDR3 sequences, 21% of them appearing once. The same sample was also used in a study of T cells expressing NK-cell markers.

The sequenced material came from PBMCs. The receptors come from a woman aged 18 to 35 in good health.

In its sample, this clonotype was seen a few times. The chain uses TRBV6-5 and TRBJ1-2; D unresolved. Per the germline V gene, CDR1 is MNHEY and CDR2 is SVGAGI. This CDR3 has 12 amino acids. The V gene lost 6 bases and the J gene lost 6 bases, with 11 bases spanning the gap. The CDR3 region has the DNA TGTGCCAGCAGCAACGGACGGGATGGCTACACCTTC. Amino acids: CASSNGRDGYTF.

This CDR3 is CAWTDSGTVDTEAFF. CDR3 DNA sequence: TGTGCCTGGACCGACTCGGGGACAGTCGACACTGAAGCTTTCTTT. The chain carries TRBV30 and TRBJ1-1; 7 bases are a match to TRBD1. J lost 3 bases, V lost 4 bases, and 11 bases had no gene match. CDR1 and CDR2 (germline): GTSNPN, SVGIG (reference sequence). CDR3 length: 15 amino acids.

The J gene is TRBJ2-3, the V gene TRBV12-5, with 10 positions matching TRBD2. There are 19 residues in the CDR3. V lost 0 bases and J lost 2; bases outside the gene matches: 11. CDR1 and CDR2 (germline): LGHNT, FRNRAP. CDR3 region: CASGLVQLAGAAFTDTQYF. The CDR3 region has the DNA TGTGCTAGTGGTTTGGTACAGCTAGCGGGGGCCGCCTTCACAGATACGCAGTATTTT.

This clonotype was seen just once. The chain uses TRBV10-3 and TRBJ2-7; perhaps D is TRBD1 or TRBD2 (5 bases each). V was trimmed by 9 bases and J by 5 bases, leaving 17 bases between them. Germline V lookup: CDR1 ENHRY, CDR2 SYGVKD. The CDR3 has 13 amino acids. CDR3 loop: CAMGRILMDEQYF. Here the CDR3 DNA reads TGTGCCATGGGACGGATTCTTATGGACGAGCAGTACTTC.

In DNA form, the CDR3 reads TGTGCCAGCATGGGTGGAAACACCATATATTTT. This translates into CASMGGNTIYF. The J gene is TRBJ1-3, the V gene TRBV9, with D uncertain. This CDR3 region has 11 residues. Looked up from germline, CDR1 is SGDLS and CDR2 is YYNGEE. V lost 6 bases and J 3 bases, leaving 4 bases between the germline ends.

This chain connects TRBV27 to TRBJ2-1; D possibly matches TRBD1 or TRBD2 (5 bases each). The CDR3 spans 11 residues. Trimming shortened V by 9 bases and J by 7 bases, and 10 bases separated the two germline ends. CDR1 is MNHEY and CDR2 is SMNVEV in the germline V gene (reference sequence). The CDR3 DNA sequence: TGTGCCAGTGGGGGTTGGAATGAGCAGTTCTTC. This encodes CASGGWNEQFF.

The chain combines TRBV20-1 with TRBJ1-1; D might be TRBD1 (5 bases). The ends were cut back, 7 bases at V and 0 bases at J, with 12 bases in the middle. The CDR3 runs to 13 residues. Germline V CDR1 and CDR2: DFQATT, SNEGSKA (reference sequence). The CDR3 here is CSVTRELNTEAFF. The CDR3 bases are TGCAGTGTGACCAGGGAGCTGAACACTGAAGCTTTCTTT.

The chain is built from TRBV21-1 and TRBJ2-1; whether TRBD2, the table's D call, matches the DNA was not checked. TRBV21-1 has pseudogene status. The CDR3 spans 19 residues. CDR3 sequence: CASSNLGLAMAASYNEQFF. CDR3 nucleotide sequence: TGTGCCAGCAGCAATCTTGGGCTAGCGATGGCCGCCTCCTACAATGAGCAGTTCTTC.

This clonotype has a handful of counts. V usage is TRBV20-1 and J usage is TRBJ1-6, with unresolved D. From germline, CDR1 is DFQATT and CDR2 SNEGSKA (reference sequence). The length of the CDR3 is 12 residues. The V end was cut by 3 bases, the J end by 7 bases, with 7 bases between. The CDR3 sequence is CSASNRNSPLHF. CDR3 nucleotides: TGCAGTGCTAGTAACAGAAATTCACCCCTCCACTTT.

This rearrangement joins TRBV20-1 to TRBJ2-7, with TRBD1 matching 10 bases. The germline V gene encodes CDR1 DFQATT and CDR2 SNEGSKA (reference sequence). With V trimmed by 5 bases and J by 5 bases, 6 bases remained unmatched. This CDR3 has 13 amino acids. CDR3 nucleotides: TGCAGTGCTCCCACGGGACAGGGGAACGAGCAGTACTTC. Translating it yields CSAPTGQGNEQYF.

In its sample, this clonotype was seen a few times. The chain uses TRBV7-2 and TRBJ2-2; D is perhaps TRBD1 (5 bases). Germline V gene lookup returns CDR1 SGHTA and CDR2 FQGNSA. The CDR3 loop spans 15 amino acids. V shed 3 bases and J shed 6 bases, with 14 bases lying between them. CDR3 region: CASSFRSRVPGELFF. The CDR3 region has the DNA TGTGCCAGCAGCTTTAGAAGCAGGGTCCCCGGGGAGCTGTTTTTT.

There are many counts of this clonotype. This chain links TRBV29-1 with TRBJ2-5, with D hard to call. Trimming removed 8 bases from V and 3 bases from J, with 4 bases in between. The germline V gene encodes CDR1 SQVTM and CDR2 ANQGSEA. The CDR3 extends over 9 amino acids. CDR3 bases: TGCAGCTTGAAAGAGACCCAGTACTTC. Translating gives CSLKETQYF. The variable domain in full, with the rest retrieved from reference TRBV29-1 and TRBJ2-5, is SAVISQKPSRDICQRGTSLTIQCQVDSQVTMMFWYRQQPGQSLTLIATANQGSEATYESGFVIDKFPISRPNLTFSTLTVSNMSPEDSSIYLCSLKETQYFGPGTRLLVL.

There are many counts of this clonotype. The CDR3 protein is CASSPQGTLSTDTQYF. The CDR3 DNA follows: TGTGCCAGCAGCCCCCAGGGGACGTTAAGCACAGATACGCAGTATTTT. The chain recombines TRBV7-2 with TRBJ2-3, with a weak D call TRBD1 (6 bases). The germline CDR1 and CDR2 sequences are SGHTA and FQGNSA. V was pared by 5 bases and J by 0 bases, with 15 bases between. The CDR3 loop spans 16 amino acids.

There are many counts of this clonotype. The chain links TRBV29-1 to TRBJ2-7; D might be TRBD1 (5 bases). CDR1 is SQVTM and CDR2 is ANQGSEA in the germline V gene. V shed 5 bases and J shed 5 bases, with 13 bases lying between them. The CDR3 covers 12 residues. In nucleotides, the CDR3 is TGCAGCGTTAAATTCGTGGGGCACGAGCAGTACTTC. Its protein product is CSVKFVGHEQYF.

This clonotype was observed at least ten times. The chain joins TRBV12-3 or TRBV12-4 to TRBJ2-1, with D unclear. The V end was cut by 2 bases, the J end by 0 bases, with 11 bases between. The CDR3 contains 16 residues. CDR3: CASSLTPRISYNEQFF. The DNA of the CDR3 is TGTGCCAGCAGTTTAACCCCCCGGATCTCCTACAATGAGCAGTTCTTC.

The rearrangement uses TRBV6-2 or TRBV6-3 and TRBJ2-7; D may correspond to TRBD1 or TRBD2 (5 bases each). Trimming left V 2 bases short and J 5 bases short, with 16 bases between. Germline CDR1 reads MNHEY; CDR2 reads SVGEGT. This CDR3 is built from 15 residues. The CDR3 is CASSYGGSLLDEQYF. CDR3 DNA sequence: TGTGCCAGCAGTTACGGGGGTAGTCTGCTAGACGAGCAGTACTTC.

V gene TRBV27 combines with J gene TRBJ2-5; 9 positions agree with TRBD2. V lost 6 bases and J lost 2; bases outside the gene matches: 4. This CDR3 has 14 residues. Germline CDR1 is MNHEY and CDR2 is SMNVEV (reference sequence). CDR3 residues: CASRRGGTQETQYF. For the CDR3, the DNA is TGTGCCAGCAGGCGGGGGGGTACACAAGAGACCCAGTACTTC.

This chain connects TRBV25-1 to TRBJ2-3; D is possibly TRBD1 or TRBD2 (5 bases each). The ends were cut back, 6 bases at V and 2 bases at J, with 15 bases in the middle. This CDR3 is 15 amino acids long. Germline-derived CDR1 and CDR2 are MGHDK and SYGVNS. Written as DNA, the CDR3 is TGTGCCAGCAGCGACCGGGACCAACCCACAGATACGCAGTATTTT. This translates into CASSDRDQPTDTQYF. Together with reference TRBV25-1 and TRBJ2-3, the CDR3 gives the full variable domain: EADIYQTPRYLVIGTGKKITLECSQTMGHDKMYWYQQDPGMELHLIHYSYGVNSTEKGDLSSESTVSRIRTEHFPLTLESARPSHTSQYLCASSDRDQPTDTQYFGPGTRLTVL.

The CDR3 DNA follows: TGCGCCAGCAGCTTTGGGGCAGGGGAAGAGCAGTTCTTC. It codes for CASSFGAGEEQFF. The rearrangement links TRBV5-1 to TRBJ2-1; perhaps TRBD1 as D (6 bases). Trimming shortened V by 2 bases and J by 10 bases, and 13 bases separated the two germline ends. In germline, CDR1 is SGHRS, CDR2 YFSETQ. The CDR3 runs to 13 residues.

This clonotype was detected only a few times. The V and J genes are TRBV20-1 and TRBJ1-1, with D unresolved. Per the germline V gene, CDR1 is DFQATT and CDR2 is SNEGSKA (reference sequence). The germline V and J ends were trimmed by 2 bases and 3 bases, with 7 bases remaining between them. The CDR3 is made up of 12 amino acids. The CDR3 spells CSARKKDTEAFF. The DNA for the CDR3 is TGCAGTGCTAGAAAAAAGGACACTGAAGCTTTCTTT.

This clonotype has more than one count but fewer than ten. CDR3 residues: CASSPGHQETQYF. CDR3 coding DNA: TGTGCCAGCAGTCCCGGTCACCAAGAGACCCAGTACTTC. J is TRBJ2-5 and V is TRBV6-1; D is uncertain. The CDR3 is 13 residues long. Germline V lookup: CDR1 MNHNS, CDR2 SASEGT. Trimming took off 5 bases at V and 0 bases at J, with 7 bases between the two ends.

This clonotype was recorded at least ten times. CDR3 DNA sequence: TGTGCCAGCAGCCCTACGGGGAGTAGTGGCTACACCTTC. It specifies CASSPTGSSGYTF. V gene TRBV12-3 or TRBV12-4 combines with J gene TRBJ1-2; D ambiguous. Trimming took off 6 bases at V and 7 bases at J, with 15 bases between the two ends. The CDR3 sequence is 13 residues long.